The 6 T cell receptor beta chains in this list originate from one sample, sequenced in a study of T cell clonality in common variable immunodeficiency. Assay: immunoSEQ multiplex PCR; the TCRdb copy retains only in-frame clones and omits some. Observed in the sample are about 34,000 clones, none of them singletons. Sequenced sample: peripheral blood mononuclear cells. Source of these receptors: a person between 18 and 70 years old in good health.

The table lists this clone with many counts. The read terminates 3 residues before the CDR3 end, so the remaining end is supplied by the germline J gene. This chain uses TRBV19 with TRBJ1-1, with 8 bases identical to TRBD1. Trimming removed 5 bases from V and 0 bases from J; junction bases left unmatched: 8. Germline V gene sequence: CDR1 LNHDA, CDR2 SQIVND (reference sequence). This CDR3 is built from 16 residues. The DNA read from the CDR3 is TGTGCCAGTAGTCAACTTCCGGGACAGGTGAACACTGAA. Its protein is CASSQLPGQVNTE. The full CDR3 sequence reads CASSQLPGQVNTEAFF.

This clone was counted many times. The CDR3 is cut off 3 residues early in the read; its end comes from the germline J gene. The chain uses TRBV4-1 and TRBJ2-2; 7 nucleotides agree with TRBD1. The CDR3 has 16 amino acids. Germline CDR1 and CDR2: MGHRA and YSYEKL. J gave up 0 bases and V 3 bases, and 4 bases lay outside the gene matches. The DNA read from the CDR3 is TGCGCCAGCAGCCAGGCCGGGACAGCGAACACCGGGGAG. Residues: CASSQAGTANTGE. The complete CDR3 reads CASSQAGTANTGELFF.

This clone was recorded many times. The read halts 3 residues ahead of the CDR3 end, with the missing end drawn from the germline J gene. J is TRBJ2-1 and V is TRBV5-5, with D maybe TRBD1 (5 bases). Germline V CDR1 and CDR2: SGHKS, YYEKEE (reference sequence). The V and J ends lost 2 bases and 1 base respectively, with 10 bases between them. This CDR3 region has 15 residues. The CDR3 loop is CASSFLGESYNEQFF. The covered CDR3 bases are TGTGCCAGCAGCTTTCTAGGGGAATCCTACAATGAG.

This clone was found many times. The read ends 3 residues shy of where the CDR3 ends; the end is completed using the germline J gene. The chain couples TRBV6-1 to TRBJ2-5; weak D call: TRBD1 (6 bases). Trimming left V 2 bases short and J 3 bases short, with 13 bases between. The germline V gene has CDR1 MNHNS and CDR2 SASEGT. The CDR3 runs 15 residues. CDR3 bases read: TGTGCCAGCAGTGAACTGACAGGAACTAAAGAGACC. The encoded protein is CASSELTGTKET. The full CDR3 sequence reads CASSELTGTKETQYF.

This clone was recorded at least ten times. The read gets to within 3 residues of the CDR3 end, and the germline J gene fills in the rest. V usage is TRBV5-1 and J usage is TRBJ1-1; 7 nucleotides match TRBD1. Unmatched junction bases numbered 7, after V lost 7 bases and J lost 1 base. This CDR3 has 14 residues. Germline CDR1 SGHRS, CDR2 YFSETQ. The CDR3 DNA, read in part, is TGCGCCAGCCACCCCCAGGGGGAGAACACTGAA. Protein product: CASHPQGENTE. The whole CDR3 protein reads CASHPQGENTEAFF.

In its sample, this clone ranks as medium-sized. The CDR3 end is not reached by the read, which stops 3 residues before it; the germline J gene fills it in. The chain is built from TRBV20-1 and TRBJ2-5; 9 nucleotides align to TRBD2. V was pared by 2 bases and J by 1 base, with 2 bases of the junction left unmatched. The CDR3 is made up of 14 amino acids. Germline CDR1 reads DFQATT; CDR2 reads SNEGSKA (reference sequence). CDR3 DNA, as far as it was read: TGCAGTGCTAGATGGACTAGCGCCCAAGAGACC. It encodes CSARWTSAQET. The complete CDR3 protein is CSARWTSAQETQYF.